This T cell receptor (beta chain) was identified in a study of CD4 and CD8 cells across lung adenocarcinoma regions. The CDR3 sequence is 14 residues long. V was clipped by 5 bases and J by 3 bases; unmatched bases: 4. Per the germline V gene, CDR1 is SGHTA and CDR2 is FQGNSA. Donors had localized lung adenocarcinoma, a non-small cell lung cancer. TCRdb redid the calling of the PCR reads with MiXCR, one entry per CDR3 protein. Of 20,000 to 30,000 distinct CDR3 sequences in the sample, less than 60% were seen once. This clonotype was counted only a few times. The sequenced sample was CD8+ T cells from the center of a lung tumor. The TCR was taken from a male donor with lung adenocarcinoma. The CD4 and CD8 labels of this study may be unreliable. The chain links TRBV7-2 to TRBJ2-1; TRBD2 agrees at 7 bases. CDR3 residues: CASSRAGVYNEQFF. For the CDR3, the DNA is TGTGCCAGCAGCCGGGCGGGAGTCTACAATGAGCAGTTCTTC.